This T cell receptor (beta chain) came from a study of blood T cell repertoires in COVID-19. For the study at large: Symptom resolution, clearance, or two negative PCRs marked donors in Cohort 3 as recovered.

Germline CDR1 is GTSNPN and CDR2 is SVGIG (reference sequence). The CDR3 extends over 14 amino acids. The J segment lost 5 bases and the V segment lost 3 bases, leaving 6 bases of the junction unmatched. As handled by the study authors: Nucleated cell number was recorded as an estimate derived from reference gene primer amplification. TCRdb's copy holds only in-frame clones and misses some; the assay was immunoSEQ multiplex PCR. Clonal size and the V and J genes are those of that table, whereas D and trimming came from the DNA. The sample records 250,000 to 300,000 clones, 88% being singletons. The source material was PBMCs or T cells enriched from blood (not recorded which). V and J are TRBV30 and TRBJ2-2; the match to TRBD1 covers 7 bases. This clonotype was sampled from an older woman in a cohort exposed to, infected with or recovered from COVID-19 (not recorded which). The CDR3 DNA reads TGTGCCTGGAGGAGGCAGGGGGTGACCGGGGAGCTGTTTTTT. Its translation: CAWRRQGVTGELFF.